A selection of T cell receptor beta chains follows, all from one sample in a study of blood T cell repertoires in COVID-19. Profiled with immunoSEQ multiplex PCR; TCRdb holds only in-frame clones, not every one. The sample lists 96,000 or so clones, 70% to 90% occurring once. Specimen: peripheral blood. The receptors stem from a human donor with COVID-19, enrolled during active disease. The donor label of this sample is uncertain. CDR3s include the opening cysteine and the closing phenylalanine or tryptophan. A D gene is named only where the DNA matches it firmly. Where a row states a size, it is once, few, many or the class of an expanded clone; other rows omit it.

d_call,clone_size,v_call,j_call,cdr3_aa,cdr3_nt
.,.,TRBV2,TRBJ1-6,CASTRGGAHTSPLHF,TGTGCCAGCACCCGGGGGGGCGCCCACACTTCACCCCTCCACTTT
TRBD1,.,TRBV10-3,TRBJ2-7,CAIKAGTGLHEQYF,TGTGCCATCAAAGCCGGGACAGGGTTGCACGAGCAGTACTTC
.,.,TRBV11-3,TRBJ2-3,CASSPRYADTQYF,TGTGCCAGCAGCCCTAGGTACGCAGATACGCAGTATTTT
.,.,TRBV10-3,TRBJ2-1,CASDPRGRGNEQFF,TGTGCCTCAGATCCTAGGGGCCGTGGCAATGAGCAGTTCTTC
.,.,TRBV3-1/TRBV3-2,TRBJ1-6,CASSQVNNSPLHF,TGTGCCAGCAGCCAAGTCAATAATTCACCCCTCCACTTT
TRBD1,once,TRBV7-3,TRBJ2-2,CASSLRGRGTTGELFF,TGTGCCAGCAGCTTACGGGGCAGGGGGACCACCGGGGAGCTGTTTTTT
TRBD1,.,TRBV27,TRBJ1-2,CASSLGTGADYGYTF,TGTGCCAGCAGTTTAGGGACAGGGGCGGACTATGGCTACACCTTC
.,.,TRBV5-1,TRBJ1-2,CASSPREVFSGYTF,TGCGCCAGCAGCCCCAGGGAGGTATTTTCCGGCTACACCTTC
.,.,TRBV6-6,TRBJ1-2,CASSPRTAPWHGYGYTF,TGTGCCAGCAGTCCGCGGACAGCTCCTTGGCATGGCTATGGCTACACCTTC
.,once,TRBV7-9,TRBJ2-7,CASSLSGPYEQYF,TGTGCCAGCAGTCTATCCGGTCCCTACGAGCAGTACTTC
TRBD2,.,TRBV9,TRBJ2-5,CASSAGASGGPAETQYF,TGTGCCAGCAGCGCCGGGGCTAGCGGGGGGCCCGCAGAGACCCAGTACTTC
.,.,TRBV5-1,TRBJ2-6,CASHISGANVLTF,TGCGCCAGCCACATATCTGGGGCCAACGTCCTGACTTTC
.,few,TRBV12-5,TRBJ1-1,CASGLRRVGTEAFF,TGTGCTAGTGGTTTGCGGAGAGTCGGAACTGAAGCTTTCTTT
TRBD1,.,TRBV5-1,TRBJ2-7,CASRPQQQGAHEQYF,TGCGCCAGCAGACCCCAACAACAGGGGGCCCACGAGCAGTACTTC
.,once,TRBV5-1,TRBJ2-3,CASMPYTGSSTDTQYF,TGCGCCAGCATGCCCTATACGGGGTCTAGCACAGATACGCAGTATTTT
.,.,TRBV19,TRBJ1-5,CASRNIQGFNQPQHF,TGTGCCAGTAGAAACATACAGGGCTTCAATCAGCCCCAGCATTTT
.,.,TRBV19,TRBJ1-2,CASIGITGPLANYGYTF,TGTGCCAGTATCGGTATCACAGGGCCCCTCGCTAACTATGGCTACACCTTC
TRBD1,few,TRBV5-6,TRBJ1-2,CASNLWTGSGYTF,TGTGCCAGCAATCTGTGGACAGGGTCAGGCTACACCTTC
.,.,TRBV2,TRBJ2-2,CATHAGPGGNTGELFF,TGTGCCACCCACGCGGGGCCAGGGGGGAACACCGGGGAGCTGTTTTTT
TRBD2,.,TRBV7-3,TRBJ2-1,CASSFSSGREFDEQFF,TGTGCCAGCAGCTTCTCTAGCGGGAGGGAATTTGATGAGCAGTTCTTC
TRBD2,.,TRBV5-6,TRBJ2-3,CASSLGTSGGDTDTQYF,TGTGCCAGCAGCTTGGGGACTAGCGGGGGGGACACAGATACGCAGTATTTT
TRBD2,.,TRBV7-6,TRBJ2-7,CASSLARESAYEQYF,TGTGCCAGCAGCTTAGCGCGGGAGTCCGCCTACGAGCAGTACTTC
.,.,TRBV19,TRBJ1-3,CASSSDRDFSSGNTIYF,TGTGCCAGTTCCAGCGACAGAGACTTCAGCTCTGGAAACACCATATATTTT
.,.,TRBV7-9,TRBJ1-5,CASSLASVNQPQHF,TGTGCCAGCAGCTTAGCGAGCGTTAATCAGCCCCAGCATTTT
TRBD1,.,TRBV11-2,TRBJ1-1,CASSSMGQGAMNTEAFF,TGTGCCAGCAGCTCCATGGGACAGGGGGCGATGAACACTGAAGCTTTCTTT